This TCR beta chain was identified in a study of blood T cell repertoires in COVID-19. Whole-study context: Acute-phase and convalescent COVID-19 samples originated in the United States, Italy and Spain.

Produced via immunoSEQ multiplex PCR; TCRdb's table is partial and in-frame only. Here the sample spans roughly 180,000 clones, about 83% being singletons. The CDR3 is 15 residues long. J gave up 5 bases and V 7 bases, and 13 bases lay outside the gene matches. Germline CDR1 MNHEY, CDR2 SMNVEV (reference sequence). Residents of approximately 25 US areas, aged about 18 to 95 years, made up the participants. In assigning cohorts, the study relied on participant-reported clinical history. The TCR sequence derives from a woman aged 45-65 years in a cohort exposed to, infected with or recovered from COVID-19 (not recorded which). The sample comprised PBMCs or T cells enriched from blood (not recorded which). This rearrangement joins TRBV27 to TRBJ1-1; TRBD1 matches at 7 bases. The CDR3 DNA is TGTGCCAGCAACCAAAACCGGGACAGCGGGACTGAAGCTTTCTTT. Its translation is CASNQNRDSGTEAFF.